The clone carrying this T cell receptor (beta chain) is a singleton in its sample. The sample comes from a study of blood T cell repertoires in COVID-19. The V gene's germline CDR1 is MNHEY and CDR2 SVGAGI. V lost 2 bases and J lost 3, with 13 bases in between. The CDR3 runs 15 residues. Measured with immunoSEQ multiplex PCR; TCRdb has only the in-frame clones, and not every one. The sample holds 300,000 to 450,000 clones, about 87% seen once. This clonotype was obtained from a human donor in a cohort sampled during active COVID-19. Material: peripheral blood. V and J are TRBV6-5 and TRBJ1-1; tentatively, D is TRBD1 (6 bases). Written as DNA, the CDR3 is TGTGCCAGCAGTTACCTCGCACAGGGTGACACTGAAGCTTTCTTT. Translation: CASSYLAQGDTEAFF.